This TCR beta chain was found in a study of OX40 agonist ivuxolimab in advanced cancers. The wider study: In this cohort, patients received ivuxolimab, an agonistic anti-OX40 (CD134) antibody. Findings of the study overall: Those patients achieving a partial response at 0.1-3.0 mg/kg showed among the lowest clonal expansion. Some nonresponders likewise displayed low normalized T-cell clonal expansion.

Details on this clone: Its antigen is not identified. Other DNA sequences of this sample code for an identical CDR3.

Autoimmune disease history or systemic immunosuppression led to patients being barred. This table comes from immunoSEQ multiplex PCR, and its TCRdb copy is limited to in-frame clones, with some not included. This sample has some 150,000 clones, with about 92% found just once. The CDR3 runs to 15 residues. CDR1 is SGHRS and CDR2 is YFSETQ in the germline V gene. Trimming took off 1 base at V and 2 bases at J, with 9 bases between the two ends. The starting material was CD4+ or CD8+ T cells sorted from blood, obtained in a trial of the OX40 agonist ivuxolimab. This receptor was taken from an adult with an advanced solid tumor such as melanoma, head and neck, liver or kidney cancer. The V and J genes are TRBV5-1 and TRBJ2-2; TRBD1 is a possible D gene (6 bases). The CDR3 here is CASSLQGPNTGELFF. CDR3 nucleotide sequence: TGCGCCAGCAGCTTGCAGGGGCCTAACACCGGGGAGCTGTTTTTT.